Listed below are T cell receptor beta chains from one sample, sequenced in a study of identical twins. MiXCR, run by TCRdb on the 5' RACE reads, gives a single entry per CDR3 protein. The table includes approximately 210,000 distinct CDR3 sequences, less than 10% detected once. The sequenced material came from memory (CD45RO+) T cells sorted from blood. The origin of the receptors is a young woman in good health. Both conserved end residues are part of each CDR3. A D gene is named only where the DNA matches it firmly. Only part of the rows carry a size: once, few, many, or a class if the clone is expanded.

j_call	d_call	clone_size	v_call	cdr3_aa	cdr3_nt
TRBJ2-7	TRBD2	once	TRBV20-1	CSASIARGGFEQYF	TGCAGTGCTAGTATCGCGCGGGGGGGCTTCGAGCAGTACTTC
TRBJ2-7	NA	NA	TRBV6-6	CASRGGGIYEQYF	TGTGCCAGCCGGGGAGGGGGGATCTACGAGCAGTACTTC
TRBJ2-3	TRBD2	few	TRBV27	CASSLTSGGWADTQYF	TGTGCCAGCAGTTTGACTAGCGGGGGGTGGGCAGATACGCAGTATTTT
TRBJ2-3	NA	many	TRBV3-1	CASSQENTGWMTDTQYF	TGTGCCAGCAGCCAAGAAAATACAGGGTGGATGACAGATACGCAGTATTTT
TRBJ1-3	NA	few	TRBV7-9	CASSHREGGNTIYF	TGTGCCAGCAGCCACAGGGAAGGTGGAAACACCATATATTTT
TRBJ1-3	NA	NA	TRBV13	CASSLGRQSGNTIYF	TGTGCCAGCAGCTTAGGCAGGCAGTCTGGAAACACCATATATTTT
TRBJ2-1	TRBD2	many	TRBV20-1	CSARPVSGRDYNEQFF	TGCAGTGCTAGACCTGTTAGCGGGAGGGACTACAATGAGCAGTTCTTC
TRBJ1-1	NA	few	TRBV5-8	CASSLEWPEAFF	TGTGCCAGCAGCTTGGAGTGGCCTGAAGCTTTCTTT
TRBJ2-1	TRBD1	few	TRBV29-1	CSVEGLRGQNRGSLYNEQFF	TGCAGCGTTGAAGGTTTAAGGGGGCAGAACAGGGGCTCTCTTTACAATGAGCAGTTCTTC
TRBJ2-5	TRBD2	many	TRBV7-2	CASSLVVGTSGETQYF	TGTGCCAGCAGCTTAGTTGTGGGGACTAGCGGTGAGACCCAGTACTTC
TRBJ2-7	TRBD2	many	TRBV20-1	CSAREPSGRGNEQYF	TGCAGTGCTAGGGAGCCTAGCGGGAGAGGAAACGAGCAGTACTTC
TRBJ2-1	NA	few	TRBV18	CASSSPRNEQFF	TGTGCCAGCTCAAGTCCCCGCAATGAGCAGTTCTTC
TRBJ2-7	TRBD1	few	TRBV7-2	CASSLTWGRTGSYEQYF	TGTGCCAGCAGCTTAACTTGGGGTAGGACAGGCTCCTACGAGCAGTACTTC
TRBJ1-5	TRBD1	NA	TRBV18	CASSLLGGTGNQPQHF	TGTGCCAGCTCACTCCTAGGGGGGACAGGCAATCAGCCCCAGCATTTT
TRBJ1-3	NA	medium-sized	TRBV12-3/TRBV12-4	CASSLSDRNTIYF	TGTGCCAGCAGTTTATCTGATCGAAACACCATATATTTT
TRBJ2-3	NA	many	TRBV5-1	CASSFTGTDTQYF	TGCGCCAGCAGCTTTACAGGAACAGATACGCAGTATTTT
TRBJ2-1	NA	few	TRBV14	CASSQDLGRLNSYNEQFF	TGTGCCAGCAGCCAAGACCTTGGGCGCCTTAACTCCTACAATGAGCAGTTCTTC
TRBJ2-1	TRBD1	many	TRBV27	CASSLSGTGHNEQFF	TGTGCCAGCAGTTTATCGGGGACAGGCCACAATGAGCAGTTCTTC
TRBJ2-2	NA	NA	TRBV3-1	CASSQGLDGELFF	TGTGCCAGCAGCCAGGGCTTAGACGGGGAGCTGTTTTTT
TRBJ1-6	NA	NA	TRBV20-1	CSARVGSGNSPLHF	TGCAGTGCTAGAGTCGGTTCTGGTAATTCACCCCTCCACTTT
TRBJ2-3	NA	once	TRBV5-1	CASSSRLEGGTDTQYF	TGCGCCAGCAGCTCCCGACTAGAAGGGGGCACAGATACGCAGTATTTT
TRBJ2-1	NA	few	TRBV2	CASSTALGDEQFF	TGTGCCAGCAGTACCGCCTTGGGCGATGAGCAGTTCTTC
TRBJ1-1	NA	NA	TRBV10-3	CAIRDSTLNTEAFF	TGTGCCATCAGAGACAGTACCTTGAACACTGAAGCTTTCTTT
TRBJ1-6	TRBD1	few	TRBV20-1	CSARRGQGVLIDSPLHF	TGCAGTGCTCGACGGGGACAGGGGGTGCTTATTGATTCACCCCTCCACTTT
TRBJ2-2	TRBD2	NA	TRBV11-2	CASSSSTSGPNTGELFF	TGTGCCAGCAGCTCTTCGACTAGCGGGCCCAACACCGGGGAGCTGTTTTTT
TRBJ2-3	NA	NA	TRBV5-5	CASSWAGTDTQYF	TGTGCCAGCAGCTGGGCGGGCACAGATACGCAGTATTTT
TRBJ2-7	NA	many	TRBV5-1	CASSLEQSGGQYF	TGCGCCAGCAGCTTGGAGCAATCCGGCGGGCAGTACTTC
TRBJ2-5	NA	NA	TRBV6-2/TRBV6-3	CASSRGAGTGSETQYF	TGTGCCAGCAGTCGTGGGGCGGGGACGGGATCGGAGACCCAGTACTTC
TRBJ2-3	NA	NA	TRBV20-1	CSARDVDDTQYF	TGCAGTGCTAGAGATGTGGATGATACGCAGTATTTT
TRBJ1-3	NA	few	TRBV6-5	CASSYAGTMFAGNTIYF	TGTGCCAGCAGTTACGCAGGGACAATGTTCGCTGGAAACACCATATATTTT
TRBJ1-1	NA	few	TRBV20-1	CSARGRVATEAFF	TGCAGTGCTAGGGGCAGGGTAGCCACTGAAGCTTTCTTT
TRBJ2-7	NA	NA	TRBV20-1	CSAERQGGEQYF	TGCAGTGCGGAACGACAGGGAGGCGAGCAGTACTTC
TRBJ2-3	TRBD1	NA	TRBV11-3	CASSWTGEADTQYF	TGTGCCAGCAGCTGGACAGGGGAGGCAGATACGCAGTATTTT
TRBJ2-3	NA	many	TRBV20-1	CSAKVSYRTDTQYF	TGCAGTGCTAAAGTATCGTACCGCACAGATACGCAGTATTTT
TRBJ2-5	NA	NA	TRBV7-3	CASSFHARETQYF	TGTGCCAGCAGCTTTCACGCCAGGGAGACCCAGTACTTC